This passage covers 6 T cell receptor beta chains from one sample sequenced in a study of blood T cell repertoires in COVID-19. The data were produced by immunoSEQ multiplex PCR, yet TCRdb's version contains in-frame clones alone and is incomplete. The profile shows some 360,000 clones, roughly 90% of them singletons. The sample was PBMCs or T cells enriched from blood (not recorded which). The origin of the receptors is a woman aged 25 to 39 who had been exposed to COVID-19.

CDR3 sequence (DNA): TGTGCCAGCGGGCCAGATTTCACAGATACGCAGTATTTT. It translates to CASGPDFTDTQYF. The V gene is TRBV7-2, the J gene TRBJ2-3, with no clear D. The CDR3 is 13 residues long. Germline V gene lookup returns CDR1 SGHTA and CDR2 FQGNSA. The V end lost 8 bases, the J end lost 2 bases, and 11 bases lay between the germline ends.

Points on this clone: The germline gene is not matched at one end of the junction; a read error may be the cause. This chain links TRBV2 with TRBJ1-5; 7 bases fit TRBD1. Germline CDR1 and CDR2: SNHLY and FYNNEI. The CDR3 loop spans 15 amino acids. The CDR3 region is CASSEGQVSNQPQHF. The CDR3 nucleotides read TGTGCCAGCAGCGAAGGACAGGTTAGCAATCAGCCCCAGCATTTT. Together with reference TRBV2 and TRBJ1-5, the CDR3 gives the full variable domain: EPEVTQTPSHQVTQMGQEVILRCVPISNHLYFYWYRQILGQKVEFLVSFYNNEISEKSEIFDDQFSVERPDGSNFTLKIRSTKLEDSAMYFCASSEGQVSNQPQHFGDGTRLSIL.

This chain connects TRBV27 to TRBJ1-6; possible D gene TRBD1, 6 bases. Germline values: CDR1 MNHEY, CDR2 SMNVEV (reference sequence). The CDR3 contains 17 residues. Trimming stripped 3 bases from V and 6 bases from J, with 18 bases between. In DNA form, the CDR3 reads TGTGCCAGCAGTTTTAGTCCCGGGACAAGGAGTAATTCACCCCTCCACTTT. The encoded protein is CASSFSPGTRSNSPLHF.

This clone came up once. J is TRBJ2-2 and V is TRBV15; tentative D call: TRBD1 (5 bases). V shed 0 bases and J shed 6 bases, with 8 bases lying between them. The V gene's germline CDR1 is LNHNV and CDR2 YYDKDF (reference sequence). The CDR3 is 14 amino acids. The CDR3 coding sequence is TGTGCCACCAGCAGAGATCAGGGTCCCGGGGAGCTGTTTTTT. This sequence encodes CATSRDQGPGELFF.

The CDR3 protein is CASTPTGQGLNEQYF. CDR3 DNA sequence: TGTGCCAGCACACCCACGGGACAGGGTTTGAACGAGCAGTACTTC. J is TRBJ2-7 and V is TRBV28; 9 bases fit TRBD1. From germline, CDR1 is MDHEN and CDR2 SYDVKM. The V gene end was trimmed by 7 bases and the J gene end by 5 bases; junction bases not matched to a gene: 12. The CDR3 extends over 15 amino acids.

The chain has TRBV15 and TRBJ2-7, with D maybe TRBD1 (8 bases). The CDR3 has 17 residues. Between the trimmed V and J ends, which lost 0 bases and 7 bases, there was a span of 22 bases. CDR1 is LNHNV, CDR2 YYDKDF, per germline (reference sequence). CDR3 in DNA: TGTGCCACCAGCAGAGATAGCGGGCCCAGGGGGCTGGGGGAGCAGTACTTC. It encodes CATSRDSGPRGLGEQYF.